The following is a TCR beta chain sequence with its context. The data were obtained in a study of blood T cell repertoires in COVID-19. Participants came from roughly 25 US areas, aged roughly 18 to 89 years. Source study methods: By means of reference gene primer amplification, nucleated cell counts were estimated. This table comes from immunoSEQ multiplex PCR, and its TCRdb copy is limited to in-frame clones, with some not included. That table gives V, J and clone size, and the DNA gave D and trimming. The profile shows a few hundred thousand clones, about 88% of them singletons. The CDR3 extends over 16 amino acids.

The sequencing sample was made of PBMCs or T cells enriched from blood (not recorded which). The receptor was isolated from a woman aged 30 to 39 who had recovered from COVID-19. This chain uses TRBV21-1 with TRBJ2-4; the table names TRBD1, a call not compared with the DNA. TRBV21-1 is labeled a pseudogene. As DNA, the CDR3 is TGTGCCAGCAGAAGGACAGCCGATCTAGCCAAAAACATTCAGTACTTC. Translating gives CASRRTADLAKNIQYF.